Listed below are T cell receptor beta chains from one sample, sequenced in a study of shared clonotypes between healthy human individuals. The method was immunoSEQ multiplex PCR; TCRdb's version includes in-frame clones alone and lacks a portion of them. The sample includes about a million clones, over 60% of them seen just once. Sequencing was performed on memory CD4+ T cells sorted from blood. These receptors came from a young man in good health. CDR3s include the opening cysteine and the closing phenylalanine or tryptophan. Each record gives: V gene, D gene, clone size, J gene, CDR3 DNA, CDR3 protein. A D gene is named only where the DNA matches it firmly. Size values are once, few and many counts, or a class for expanded clones, and some rows have none.

V gene: TRBV7-2; D gene: .; clone size: .; J gene: TRBJ1-5; CDR3 DNA: TGTGCCAGCAGCTTGGCCAAAAATCAGCCCCAGCATTTT; CDR3 protein: CASSLAKNQPQHF
V gene: TRBV6-1; D gene: .; clone size: .; J gene: TRBJ2-7; CDR3 DNA: TGTGCCAGCAGTGAAGTAGTGGGGGGCACCAAATACGAGCAGTACTTC; CDR3 protein: CASSEVVGGTKYEQYF
V gene: TRBV5-1; D gene: .; clone size: .; J gene: TRBJ2-6; CDR3 DNA: TGCGCCAGCAGCTTGGGGGTGAAGACTGGGGCCAACGTCCTGACTTTC; CDR3 protein: CASSLGVKTGANVLTF
V gene: TRBV11-3; D gene: .; clone size: .; J gene: TRBJ2-3; CDR3 DNA: TGTGCCAGCAGCTTAGTCAGTACCGATACGCAGTATTTT; CDR3 protein: CASSLVSTDTQYF
V gene: TRBV12-5; D gene: TRBD1; clone size: .; J gene: TRBJ2-3; CDR3 DNA: TGTGCTAGTGTCCAGGACAGGGCCGGAGATACGCAGTATTTT; CDR3 protein: CASVQDRAGDTQYF
V gene: TRBV28; D gene: .; clone size: .; J gene: TRBJ2-2; CDR3 DNA: TGTGCCAGCAGTTTACAGGGAGGAACCGGGGAGCTGTTTTTT; CDR3 protein: CASSLQGGTGELFF
V gene: TRBV4-3; D gene: .; clone size: .; J gene: TRBJ2-3; CDR3 DNA: TGCGCCAGCAGCCAAGACGCAGCGGTGGGCACAGATACGCAGTATTTT; CDR3 protein: CASSQDAAVGTDTQYF
V gene: TRBV2; D gene: .; clone size: .; J gene: TRBJ2-1; CDR3 DNA: TGTGCCAGCAGTGAACTGCCCCGTGGTGAGCAGTTCTTC; CDR3 protein: CASSELPRGEQFF
V gene: TRBV28; D gene: TRBD1; clone size: few; J gene: TRBJ2-4; CDR3 DNA: TGTGCCAGCAGTCCCAACCCGACAGGGGCCCTCGTAACGAACATTCAGTACTTC; CDR3 protein: CASSPNPTGALVTNIQYF
V gene: TRBV6-5; D gene: .; clone size: .; J gene: TRBJ1-4; CDR3 DNA: TGTGCCAGCAGTTATTTACCCGCAACTAATGAAAAACTGTTTTTT; CDR3 protein: CASSYLPATNEKLFF
V gene: TRBV2; D gene: .; clone size: .; J gene: TRBJ1-2; CDR3 DNA: TGTGCCAGCAGTCCGGGGTCTTATGGCTACACCTTC; CDR3 protein: CASSPGSYGYTF
V gene: TRBV7-2; D gene: .; clone size: .; J gene: TRBJ2-6; CDR3 DNA: TGTGCCAGCAGCCCGACAGGTTCCTCTGGGGCCAACGTCCTGACTTTC; CDR3 protein: CASSPTGSSGANVLTF
V gene: TRBV7-2; D gene: .; clone size: once; J gene: TRBJ1-1; CDR3 DNA: TGTGCCAGCAGCCTACAGCTGAACACTGAAGCTTTCTTT; CDR3 protein: CASSLQLNTEAFF
V gene: TRBV5-6; D gene: .; clone size: .; J gene: TRBJ2-3; CDR3 DNA: TGTGCCAGCAGCAGGTCCGGGGCCACAGATACGCAGTATTTT; CDR3 protein: CASSRSGATDTQYF
V gene: TRBV7-9; D gene: .; clone size: once; J gene: TRBJ2-1; CDR3 DNA: TGTGCCAGCAGCATGACAGGTGGGGGGAACAATGAGCAGTTCTTC; CDR3 protein: CASSMTGGGNNEQFF
V gene: TRBV6-5; D gene: .; clone size: once; J gene: TRBJ1-6; CDR3 DNA: TGTGCCAGCAGTGCGGGATTGGGGAATTCACCCCTCCACTTT; CDR3 protein: CASSAGLGNSPLHF
V gene: TRBV19; D gene: TRBD1; clone size: .; J gene: TRBJ2-7; CDR3 DNA: TGTGCCAGTAGTAACACCCCCGGGGACAGGGGGCGAGGGGACGAGCAGTACTTC; CDR3 protein: CASSNTPGDRGRGDEQYF
V gene: TRBV28; D gene: TRBD1; clone size: .; J gene: TRBJ1-5; CDR3 DNA: TGTGCCAGCAGTTCGACAGGGATAAGCAATCAGCCCCAGCATTTT; CDR3 protein: CASSSTGISNQPQHF
V gene: TRBV14; D gene: .; clone size: few; J gene: TRBJ1-6; CDR3 DNA: TGTGCCAGCAGCCAAGGGGTTACTAATTCACCCCTCCACTTT; CDR3 protein: CASSQGVTNSPLHF
V gene: TRBV19; D gene: TRBD1; clone size: few; J gene: TRBJ1-4; CDR3 DNA: TGTGCCAGTAGGACGGACAGGCCCGGGAATGAAAAACTGTTTTTT; CDR3 protein: CASRTDRPGNEKLFF
V gene: TRBV6-5; D gene: .; clone size: .; J gene: TRBJ2-1; CDR3 DNA: TGTGCCAGTAGAAGACAGTCCAGCTCCTACAATGAGCAGTTCTTC; CDR3 protein: CASRRQSSSYNEQFF
V gene: TRBV7-9; D gene: .; clone size: .; J gene: TRBJ2-2; CDR3 DNA: TGTGCCAGCAGCTTAGCGGGAGGGAACACCGGGGAGCTGTTTTTT; CDR3 protein: CASSLAGGNTGELFF
V gene: TRBV6-1; D gene: .; clone size: .; J gene: TRBJ1-5; CDR3 DNA: TGTGCCAGCAATAATGGTGTATCAAATCAGCCCCAGCATTTT; CDR3 protein: CASNNGVSNQPQHF
V gene: TRBV18; D gene: TRBD1; clone size: once; J gene: TRBJ1-2; CDR3 DNA: TGTGCCAGCTCACCCGATCGTAGGGGGCGACGTGGCTACACCTTC; CDR3 protein: CASSPDRRGRRGYTF
V gene: TRBV6-1; D gene: TRBD1; clone size: .; J gene: TRBJ2-1; CDR3 DNA: TGTGCCAGCACCGGGACAGTACCTGAGCAGTTCTTC; CDR3 protein: CASTGTVPEQFF
V gene: TRBV2; D gene: .; clone size: .; J gene: TRBJ2-3; CDR3 DNA: TGTGCCAGCAGTGAGGGCATCGGCCGCACAGATACGCAGTATTTT; CDR3 protein: CASSEGIGRTDTQYF
V gene: TRBV14; D gene: .; clone size: .; J gene: TRBJ2-3; CDR3 DNA: TGTGCCAGCAGCCTCCTTGGAAGCACAGATACGCAGTATTTT; CDR3 protein: CASSLLGSTDTQYF
V gene: TRBV5-4; D gene: .; clone size: .; J gene: TRBJ2-5; CDR3 DNA: TGTGCCAGCAGCTTGGGACAGATAAAAGAGACCCAGTACTTC; CDR3 protein: CASSLGQIKETQYF
V gene: TRBV27; D gene: TRBD1; clone size: .; J gene: TRBJ1-6; CDR3 DNA: TGTGCCAGCAGTGTAAGGGGACAGATCGTTAATTCACCCCTCCACTTT; CDR3 protein: CASSVRGQIVNSPLHF
V gene: TRBV2; D gene: .; clone size: .; J gene: TRBJ1-1; CDR3 DNA: TGTGCCAGCATGGGGGGCCTTGAAGCTTTCTTT; CDR3 protein: CASMGGLEAFF
V gene: TRBV28; D gene: TRBD1; clone size: .; J gene: TRBJ2-7; CDR3 DNA: TGTGCCAGCAGGGGCACAGGGGACGGCTACGAGCAGTACTTC; CDR3 protein: CASRGTGDGYEQYF
V gene: TRBV4-1; D gene: .; clone size: .; J gene: TRBJ2-2; CDR3 DNA: TGCGCCAGCAGCCAAGAAGATGGGACCGGGGAGCTGTTTTTT; CDR3 protein: CASSQEDGTGELFF
V gene: TRBV5-1; D gene: .; clone size: .; J gene: TRBJ2-5; CDR3 DNA: TGCGCCAGCAGCTTAGCCGGGGAGACCCAGTACTTC; CDR3 protein: CASSLAGETQYF
V gene: TRBV5-4; D gene: .; clone size: .; J gene: TRBJ1-4; CDR3 DNA: TGTGCCAGCAGCACCTGGGGTTCAACTAATGAAAAACTGTTTTTT; CDR3 protein: CASSTWGSTNEKLFF
V gene: TRBV4-1; D gene: .; clone size: .; J gene: TRBJ2-1; CDR3 DNA: TGCGCCAGCAGTTTCAGGGGCGGCGTCTCCTACAATGAGCAGTTCTTC; CDR3 protein: CASSFRGGVSYNEQFF
V gene: TRBV6-1; D gene: .; clone size: few; J gene: TRBJ2-1; CDR3 DNA: TGTGCCAGCCTTCGATCTACAGGGAAGGGTGAGCAGTTCTTC; CDR3 protein: CASLRSTGKGEQFF
V gene: TRBV11-2; D gene: .; clone size: .; J gene: TRBJ1-6; CDR3 DNA: TGTGCCAGCAGCTCCCTCCAGGGGAATTCACCCCTCCACTTT; CDR3 protein: CASSSLQGNSPLHF
V gene: TRBV11-2; D gene: .; clone size: few; J gene: TRBJ2-7; CDR3 DNA: TGTGCCAGCAGCACTCAACAGGGATACGAGCAGTACTTC; CDR3 protein: CASSTQQGYEQYF
V gene: TRBV18; D gene: .; clone size: .; J gene: TRBJ1-3; CDR3 DNA: TGTGCCAGCTCACCCCCCGGGATGGGGGGAAACACCATATATTTT; CDR3 protein: CASSPPGMGGNTIYF
V gene: TRBV30; D gene: TRBD2; clone size: few; J gene: TRBJ2-2; CDR3 DNA: TGTGCCTCACCACGGGGGGGGCCCGCCGGAAAGCTGTTTTTT; CDR3 protein: CASPRGGPAGKLFF
V gene: TRBV7-9; D gene: .; clone size: .; J gene: TRBJ1-2; CDR3 DNA: TGTGCCAGCAGCGTTCGGGGGACGGACTATGGCTACACCTTC; CDR3 protein: CASSVRGTDYGYTF